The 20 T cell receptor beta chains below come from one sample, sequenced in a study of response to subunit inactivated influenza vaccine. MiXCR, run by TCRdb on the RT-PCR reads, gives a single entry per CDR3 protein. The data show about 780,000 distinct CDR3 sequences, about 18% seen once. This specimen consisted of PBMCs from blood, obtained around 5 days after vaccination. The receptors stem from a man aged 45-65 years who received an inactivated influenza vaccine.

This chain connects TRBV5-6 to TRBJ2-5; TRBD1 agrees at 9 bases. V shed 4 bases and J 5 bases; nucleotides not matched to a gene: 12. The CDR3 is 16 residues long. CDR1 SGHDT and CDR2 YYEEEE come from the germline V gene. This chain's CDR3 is CASSVGLDRGLETQYF. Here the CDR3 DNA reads TGTGCCAGCAGCGTGGGGCTGGACAGGGGCCTGGAGACCCAGTACTTC.

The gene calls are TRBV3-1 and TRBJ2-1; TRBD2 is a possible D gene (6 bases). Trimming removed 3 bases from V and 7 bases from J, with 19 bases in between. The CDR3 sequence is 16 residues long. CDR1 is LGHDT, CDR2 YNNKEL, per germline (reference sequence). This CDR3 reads CASSQFLGGQNNEQFF. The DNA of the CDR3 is TGTGCCAGCAGCCAGTTTTTGGGGGGTCAAAATAATGAGCAGTTCTTC.

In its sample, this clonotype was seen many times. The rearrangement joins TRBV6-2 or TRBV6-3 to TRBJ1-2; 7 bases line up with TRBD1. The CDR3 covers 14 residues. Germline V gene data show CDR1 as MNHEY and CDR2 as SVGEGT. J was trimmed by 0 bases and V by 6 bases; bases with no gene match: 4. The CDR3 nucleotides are TGTGCCAGCAGCCACGGGACAGCTAACTATGGCTACACCTTC. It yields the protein CASSHGTANYGYTF.

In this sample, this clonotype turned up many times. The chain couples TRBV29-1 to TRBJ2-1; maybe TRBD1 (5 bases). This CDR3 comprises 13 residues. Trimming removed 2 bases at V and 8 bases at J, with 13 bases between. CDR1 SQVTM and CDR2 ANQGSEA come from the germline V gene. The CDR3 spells CSVESPGWHEQFF. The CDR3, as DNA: TGCAGCGTTGAAAGCCCAGGGTGGCATGAGCAGTTCTTC.

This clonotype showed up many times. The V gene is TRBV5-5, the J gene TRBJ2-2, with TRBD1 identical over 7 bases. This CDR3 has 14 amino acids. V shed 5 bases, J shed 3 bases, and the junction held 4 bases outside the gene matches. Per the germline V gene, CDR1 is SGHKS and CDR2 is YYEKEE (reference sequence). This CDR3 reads CASRGQGDTGELFF. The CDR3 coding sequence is TGTGCCAGCAGGGGGCAGGGGGACACCGGGGAGCTGTTTTTT.

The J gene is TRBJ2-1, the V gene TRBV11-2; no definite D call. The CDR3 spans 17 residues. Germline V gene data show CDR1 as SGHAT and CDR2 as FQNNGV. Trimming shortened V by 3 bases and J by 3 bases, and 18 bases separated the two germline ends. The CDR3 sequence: CASSFLRSTNFYNEQFF. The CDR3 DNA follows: TGTGCCAGCAGCTTCCTGCGGAGCACCAACTTCTACAATGAGCAGTTCTTC. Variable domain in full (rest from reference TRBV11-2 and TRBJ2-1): EAGVAQSPRYKIIEKRQSVAFWCNPISGHATLYWYQQILGQGPKLLIQFQNNGVVDDSQLPKDRFSAERLKGVDSTLKIQPAKLEDSAVYLCASSFLRSTNFYNEQFFGPGTRLTVL.

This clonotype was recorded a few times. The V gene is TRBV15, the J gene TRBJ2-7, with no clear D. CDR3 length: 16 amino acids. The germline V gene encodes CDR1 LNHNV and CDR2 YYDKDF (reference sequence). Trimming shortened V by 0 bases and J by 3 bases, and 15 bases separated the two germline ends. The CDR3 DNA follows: TGTGCCACCAGCAGAGATGTTAGTTCTTCGCTCTACGAGCAGTACTTC. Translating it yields CATSRDVSSSLYEQYF.

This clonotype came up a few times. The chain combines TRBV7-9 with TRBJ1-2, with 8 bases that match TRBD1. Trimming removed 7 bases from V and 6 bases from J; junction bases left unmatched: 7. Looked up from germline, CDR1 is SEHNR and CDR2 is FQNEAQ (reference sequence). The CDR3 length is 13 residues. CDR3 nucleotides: TGTGCCAGCATTAGCTACAGGGGGAATGGCTACACCTTC. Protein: CASISYRGNGYTF.

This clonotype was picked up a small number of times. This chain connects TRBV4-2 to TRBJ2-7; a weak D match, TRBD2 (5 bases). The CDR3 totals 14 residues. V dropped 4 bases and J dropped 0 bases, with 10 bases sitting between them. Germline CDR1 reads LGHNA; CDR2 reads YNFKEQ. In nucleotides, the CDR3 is TGTGCCAGCAGCCTCGGGATCAACTCCTACGAGCAGTACTTC. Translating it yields CASSLGINSYEQYF.

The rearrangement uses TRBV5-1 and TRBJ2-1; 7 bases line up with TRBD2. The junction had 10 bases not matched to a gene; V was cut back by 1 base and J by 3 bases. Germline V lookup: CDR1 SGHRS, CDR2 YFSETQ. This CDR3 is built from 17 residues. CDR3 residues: CASSLTTWGGHYNEQFF. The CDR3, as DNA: TGCGCCAGCAGCTTGACCACATGGGGGGGTCACTACAATGAGCAGTTCTTC.

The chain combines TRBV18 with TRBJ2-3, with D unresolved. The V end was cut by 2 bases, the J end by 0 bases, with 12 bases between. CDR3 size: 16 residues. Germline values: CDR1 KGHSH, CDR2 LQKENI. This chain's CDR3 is CASSPTLLVSTDTQYF. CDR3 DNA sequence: TGTGCCAGCTCACCAACCCTGCTGGTGAGCACAGATACGCAGTATTTT.

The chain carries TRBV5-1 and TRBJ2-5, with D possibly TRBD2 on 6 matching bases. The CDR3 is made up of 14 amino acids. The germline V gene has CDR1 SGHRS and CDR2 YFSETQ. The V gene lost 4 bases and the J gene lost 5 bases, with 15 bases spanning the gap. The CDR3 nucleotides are TGCGCCAGCAGCCCCGTTCTGGCGGGGGAGACCCAGTACTTC. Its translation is CASSPVLAGETQYF.

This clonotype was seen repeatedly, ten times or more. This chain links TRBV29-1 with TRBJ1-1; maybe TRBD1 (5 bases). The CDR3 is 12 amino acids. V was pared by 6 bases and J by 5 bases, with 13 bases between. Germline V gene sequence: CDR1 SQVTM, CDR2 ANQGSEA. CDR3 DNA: TGCAGCGTGAAAGGGACGGCTACTGAAGCTTTCTTT. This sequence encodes CSVKGTATEAFF.

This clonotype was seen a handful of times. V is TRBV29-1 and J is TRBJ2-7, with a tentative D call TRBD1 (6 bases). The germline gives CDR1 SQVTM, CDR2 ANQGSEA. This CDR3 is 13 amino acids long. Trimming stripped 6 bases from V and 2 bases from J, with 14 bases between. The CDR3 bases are TGCAGCGTGTCCCCCGGGACACCCTACGAGCAGTACTTC. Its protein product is CSVSPGTPYEQYF.

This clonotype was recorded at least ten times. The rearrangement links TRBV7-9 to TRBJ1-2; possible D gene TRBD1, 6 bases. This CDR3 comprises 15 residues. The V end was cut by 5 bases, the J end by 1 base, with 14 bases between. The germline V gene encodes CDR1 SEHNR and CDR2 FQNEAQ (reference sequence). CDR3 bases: TGTGCCAGCAGCCCGACAGGAGGAAGTAACTATGGCTACACCTTC. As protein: CASSPTGGSNYGYTF.

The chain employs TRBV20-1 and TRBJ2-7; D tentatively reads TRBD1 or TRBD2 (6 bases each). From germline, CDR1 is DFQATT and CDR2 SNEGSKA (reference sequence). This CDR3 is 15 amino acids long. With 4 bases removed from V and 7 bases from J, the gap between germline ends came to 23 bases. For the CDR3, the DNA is TGCAGTGCTACCCGCCGGGGGACACTTGCGGGGGAGCAGTACTTC. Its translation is CSATRRGTLAGEQYF.

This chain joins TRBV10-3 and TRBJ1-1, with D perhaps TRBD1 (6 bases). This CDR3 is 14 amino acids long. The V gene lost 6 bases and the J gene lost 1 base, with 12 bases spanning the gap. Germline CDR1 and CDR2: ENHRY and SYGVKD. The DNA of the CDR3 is TGTGCCATCAGACCACGGGACACGAACACTGAAGCTTTCTTT. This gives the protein CAIRPRDTNTEAFF.

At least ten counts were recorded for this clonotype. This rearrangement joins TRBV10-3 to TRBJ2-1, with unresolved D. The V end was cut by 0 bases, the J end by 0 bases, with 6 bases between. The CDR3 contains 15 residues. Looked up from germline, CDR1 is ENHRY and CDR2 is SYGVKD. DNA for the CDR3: TGTGCCATCAGTGAGTCAAGCGACTCCTACAATGAGCAGTTCTTC. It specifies CAISESSDSYNEQFF.

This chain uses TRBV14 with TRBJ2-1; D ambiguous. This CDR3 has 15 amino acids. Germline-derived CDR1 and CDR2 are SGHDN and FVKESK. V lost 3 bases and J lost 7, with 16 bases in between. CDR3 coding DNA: TGTGCCAGCAGCCAGGGCTTGGGCAGCCTAAATGAGCAGTTCTTC. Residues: CASSQGLGSLNEQFF.

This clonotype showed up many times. The CDR3 bases are TGTGCCAGCAGTTTGTTAGGTACCTACAATGAGCAGTTCTTC. Its translation: CASSLLGTYNEQFF. This rearrangement joins TRBV12-3 or TRBV12-4 to TRBJ2-1; D ambiguous. V lost 3 bases, J lost 2 bases, and 8 bases lay in between. This CDR3 has 14 amino acids.